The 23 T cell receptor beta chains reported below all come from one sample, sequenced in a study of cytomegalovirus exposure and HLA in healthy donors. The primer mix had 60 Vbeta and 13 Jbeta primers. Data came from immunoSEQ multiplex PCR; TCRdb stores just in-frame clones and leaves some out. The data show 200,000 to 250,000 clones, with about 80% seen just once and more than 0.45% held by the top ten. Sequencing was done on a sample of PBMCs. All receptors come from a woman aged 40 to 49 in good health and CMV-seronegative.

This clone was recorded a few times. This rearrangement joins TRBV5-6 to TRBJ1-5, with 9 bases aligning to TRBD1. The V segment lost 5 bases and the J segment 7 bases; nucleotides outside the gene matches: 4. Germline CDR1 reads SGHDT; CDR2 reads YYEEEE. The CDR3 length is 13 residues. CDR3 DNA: TGTGCCAGCAGTACAGGGGGCAGGCAGCCCCAGCATTTT. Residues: CASSTGGRQPQHF.

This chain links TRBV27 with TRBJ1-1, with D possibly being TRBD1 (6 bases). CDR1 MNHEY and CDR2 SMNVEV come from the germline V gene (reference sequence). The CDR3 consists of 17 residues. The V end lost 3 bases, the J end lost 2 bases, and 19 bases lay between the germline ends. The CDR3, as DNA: TGTGCCAGCAGTTTGGGGGCCCCAACAGGGACCAACACTGAAGCTTTCTTT. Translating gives CASSLGAPTGTNTEAFF.

The CDR3 region has the DNA TGTGCCAGCAGAAGGACAGGGAATAATTCACCCCTCCACTTT. As protein: CASRRTGNNSPLHF. The chain combines TRBV2 with TRBJ1-6; 8 nucleotides agree with TRBD1. V was pared by 6 bases and J by 5 bases, with 3 bases of the junction left unmatched. CDR1 is SNHLY, CDR2 FYNNEI, per germline. CDR3 length: 14 residues.

The CDR3 DNA sequence: TGTGCCAGCAGTGAGGACAGACGGTATGGCTACACCTTC. This gives the protein CASSEDRRYGYTF. V and J are TRBV2 and TRBJ1-2, with a possible D match to TRBD1 (6 bases). Trimming left V 3 bases short and J 5 bases short, with 10 bases between. Germline V CDR1 and CDR2: SNHLY, FYNNEI. The CDR3 loop spans 13 amino acids.

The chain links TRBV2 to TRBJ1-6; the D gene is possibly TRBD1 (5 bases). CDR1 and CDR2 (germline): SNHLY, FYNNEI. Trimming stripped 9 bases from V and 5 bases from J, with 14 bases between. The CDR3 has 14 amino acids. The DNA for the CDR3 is TGTGCCAGGACGGTCGGGGGAGATAATTCACCCCTCCACTTT. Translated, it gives CARTVGGDNSPLHF.

The CDR3 DNA is TGTGCCACCAGCAGATGGGGGGGCGGCACAGATACGCAGTATTTT. Translated: CATSRWGGGTDTQYF. V usage is TRBV15 and J usage is TRBJ2-3, with a possible D match to TRBD2 (7 bases). With 2 bases removed from V and 1 base from J, the gap between germline ends came to 10 bases. Germline V gene lookup returns CDR1 LNHNV and CDR2 YYDKDF (reference sequence). The CDR3 covers 15 residues.

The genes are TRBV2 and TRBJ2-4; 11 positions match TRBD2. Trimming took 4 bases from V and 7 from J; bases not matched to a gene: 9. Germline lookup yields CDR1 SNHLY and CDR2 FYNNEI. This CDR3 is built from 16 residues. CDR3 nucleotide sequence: TGTGCCAGCAGTGTTAGCGGGGGGGCCGTCAGTAACATTCAGTACTTC. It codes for CASSVSGGAVSNIQYF. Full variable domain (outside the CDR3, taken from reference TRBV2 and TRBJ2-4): EPEVTQTPSHQVTQMGQEVILRCVPISNHLYFYWYRQILGQKVEFLVSFYNNEISEKSEIFDDQFSVERPDGSNFTLKIRSTKLEDSAMYFCASSVSGGAVSNIQYFGAGTRLSVL.

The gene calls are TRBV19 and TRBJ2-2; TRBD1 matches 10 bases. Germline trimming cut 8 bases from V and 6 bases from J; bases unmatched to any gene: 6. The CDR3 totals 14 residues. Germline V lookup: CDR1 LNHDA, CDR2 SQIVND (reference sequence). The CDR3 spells CASRDRGLSGELFF. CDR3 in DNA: TGTGCCAGTCGGGACAGGGGTTTATCCGGGGAGCTGTTTTTT.

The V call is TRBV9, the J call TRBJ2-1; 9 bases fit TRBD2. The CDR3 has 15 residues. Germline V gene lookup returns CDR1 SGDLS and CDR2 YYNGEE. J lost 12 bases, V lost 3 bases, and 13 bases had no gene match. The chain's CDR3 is CASSAPSGARVRQFF. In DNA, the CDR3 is TGTGCCAGCAGCGCCCCTAGCGGGGCCCGCGTAAGGCAGTTCTTC.

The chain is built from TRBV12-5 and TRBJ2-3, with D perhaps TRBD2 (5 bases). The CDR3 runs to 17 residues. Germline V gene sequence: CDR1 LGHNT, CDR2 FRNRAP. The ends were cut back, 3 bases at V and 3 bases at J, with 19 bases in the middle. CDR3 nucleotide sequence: TGTGCTAGTGGTTTCGGGGTAGGAGCCTCTTTGACAGATACGCAGTATTTT. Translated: CASGFGVGASLTDTQYF. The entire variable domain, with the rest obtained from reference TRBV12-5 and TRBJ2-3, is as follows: DARVTQTPRHKVTEMGQEVTMRCQPILGHNTVFWYRQTMMQGLELLAYFRNRAPLDDSGMPKDRFSAEMPDATLATLKIQPSEPRDSAVYFCASGFGVGASLTDTQYFGPGTRLTVL.

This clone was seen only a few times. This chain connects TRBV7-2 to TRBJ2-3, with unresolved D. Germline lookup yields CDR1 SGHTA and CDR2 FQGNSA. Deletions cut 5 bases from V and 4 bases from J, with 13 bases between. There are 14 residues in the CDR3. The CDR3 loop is CASSPRVPPDTQYF. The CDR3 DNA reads TGTGCCAGCAGCCCTCGGGTCCCCCCAGATACGCAGTATTTT.

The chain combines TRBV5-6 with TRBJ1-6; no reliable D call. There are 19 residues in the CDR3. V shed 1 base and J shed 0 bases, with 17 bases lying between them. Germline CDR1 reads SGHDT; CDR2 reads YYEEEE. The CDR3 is CASSLRVGPRSSYNSPLHF. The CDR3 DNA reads TGTGCCAGCAGCTTGAGAGTGGGCCCCCGATCCTCCTATAATTCACCCCTCCACTTT.

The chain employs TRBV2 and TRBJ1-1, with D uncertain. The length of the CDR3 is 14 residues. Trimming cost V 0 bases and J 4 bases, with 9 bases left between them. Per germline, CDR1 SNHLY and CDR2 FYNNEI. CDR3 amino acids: CASSEALRGTEAFF. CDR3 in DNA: TGTGCCAGCAGTGAAGCGCTTCGGGGCACTGAAGCTTTCTTT.

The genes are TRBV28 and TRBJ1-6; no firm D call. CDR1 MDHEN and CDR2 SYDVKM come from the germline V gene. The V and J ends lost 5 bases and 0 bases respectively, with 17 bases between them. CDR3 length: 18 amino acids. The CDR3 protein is CASSAPGDGSSYNSPLHF. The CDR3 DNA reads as TGTGCCAGCAGTGCCCCCGGAGACGGGAGCTCCTATAATTCACCCCTCCACTTT.

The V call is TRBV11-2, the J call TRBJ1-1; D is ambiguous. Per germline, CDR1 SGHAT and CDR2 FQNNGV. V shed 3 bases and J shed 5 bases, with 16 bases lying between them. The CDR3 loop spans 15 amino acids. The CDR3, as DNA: TGTGCCAGCAGCTTTCTTCTCGCGGGAGATACTGAAGCTTTCTTT. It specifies CASSFLLAGDTEAFF. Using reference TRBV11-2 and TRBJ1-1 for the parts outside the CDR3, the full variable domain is EAGVAQSPRYKIIEKRQSVAFWCNPISGHATLYWYQQILGQGPKLLIQFQNNGVVDDSQLPKDRFSAERLKGVDSTLKIQPAKLEDSAVYLCASSFLLAGDTEAFFGQGTRLTVV.

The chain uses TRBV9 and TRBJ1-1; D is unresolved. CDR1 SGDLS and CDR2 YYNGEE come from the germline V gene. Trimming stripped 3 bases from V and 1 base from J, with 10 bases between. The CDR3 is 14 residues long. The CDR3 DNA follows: TGTGCCAGCAGCGATGATCAGGCGAACACTGAAGCTTTCTTT. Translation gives CASSDDQANTEAFF.

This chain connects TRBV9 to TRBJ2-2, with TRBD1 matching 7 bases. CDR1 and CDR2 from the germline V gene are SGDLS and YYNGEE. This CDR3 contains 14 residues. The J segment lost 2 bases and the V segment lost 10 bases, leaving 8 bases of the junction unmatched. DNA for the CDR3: TGTGCCGGCACCGACAGGGTCAACACCGGGGAGCTGTTTTTT. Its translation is CAGTDRVNTGELFF.

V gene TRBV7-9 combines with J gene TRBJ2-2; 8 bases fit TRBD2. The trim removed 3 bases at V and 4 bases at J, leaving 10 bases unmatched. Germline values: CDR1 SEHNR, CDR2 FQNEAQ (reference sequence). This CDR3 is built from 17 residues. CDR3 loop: CASSFVIVRGGTGELFF. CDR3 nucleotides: TGTGCCAGCAGCTTCGTAATCGTCCGGGGGGGCACCGGGGAGCTGTTTTTT.

The CDR3 sequence: CASSSGQGGPGGYEQYF. For the CDR3, the DNA is TGTGCCAGCAGCTCAGGACAGGGTGGCCCTGGGGGCTACGAGCAGTACTTC. The chain joins TRBV11-3 to TRBJ2-7; TRBD1 matches 8 bases. After removal of 4 bases from V and 3 bases from J, the junction contained 14 bases not matched to a gene. The CDR3 contains 17 residues. Germline lookup yields CDR1 SGHNT and CDR2 YENEEA.

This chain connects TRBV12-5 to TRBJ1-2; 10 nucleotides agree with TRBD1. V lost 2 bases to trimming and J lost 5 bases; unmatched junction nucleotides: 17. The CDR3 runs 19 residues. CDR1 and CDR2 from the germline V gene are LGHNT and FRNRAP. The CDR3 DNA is TGTGCTAGTGGTTTGCCGACCCCGGGACAGGGGCCCCTCGGGTATGGCTACACCTTC. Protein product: CASGLPTPGQGPLGYGYTF.

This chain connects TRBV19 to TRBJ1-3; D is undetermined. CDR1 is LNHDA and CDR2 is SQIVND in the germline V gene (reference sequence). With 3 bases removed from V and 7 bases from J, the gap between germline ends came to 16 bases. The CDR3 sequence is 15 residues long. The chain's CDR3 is CASSIDRTSRNTIYF. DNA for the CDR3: TGTGCCAGTAGTATTGACCGAACCTCGAGGAACACCATATATTTT.

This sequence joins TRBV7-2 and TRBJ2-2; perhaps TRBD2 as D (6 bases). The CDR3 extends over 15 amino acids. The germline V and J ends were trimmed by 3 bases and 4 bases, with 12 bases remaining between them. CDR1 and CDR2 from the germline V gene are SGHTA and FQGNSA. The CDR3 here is CASSLPGLPTGELFF. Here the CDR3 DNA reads TGTGCCAGCAGCTTGCCGGGACTCCCCACCGGGGAGCTGTTTTTT.

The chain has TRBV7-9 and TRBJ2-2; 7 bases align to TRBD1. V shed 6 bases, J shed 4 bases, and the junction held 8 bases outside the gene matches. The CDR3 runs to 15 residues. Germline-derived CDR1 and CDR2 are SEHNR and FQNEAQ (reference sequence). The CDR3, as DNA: TGTGCCAGCAGTGCCGGGACAGAGTTCACCGGGGAGCTGTTTTTT. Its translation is CASSAGTEFTGELFF. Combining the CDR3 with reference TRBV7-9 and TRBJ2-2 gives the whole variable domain DTGVSQNPRHKITKRGQNVTFRCDPISEHNRLYWYRQTLGQGPEFLTYFQNEAQLEKSRLLSDRFSAERPKGSFSTLEIQRTEQGDSAMYLCASSAGTEFTGELFFGEGSRLTVL.